This T cell receptor (beta chain) was recovered during a study of T cells in Graves' hyperthyroidism and ophthalmopathy. The study enrolled patients aged 18 to 65 with newly diagnosed hyperthyroidism of under 2 months' duration. Out of about 10 ml of fresh peripheral blood came the PBMCs. This clonotype was recorded at least ten times. Its antigen is undetermined. General study findings and limits: The majority of expanded thyroid clonotypes above 0.001 also appeared in blood.

Germline lookup yields CDR1 MGHRA and CDR2 YSYEKL. The CDR3 has 15 residues. V was trimmed by 3 bases and J by 5 bases, leaving 14 bases between them. RNA transcripts were the template for amplifying TCR beta CDR3 regions. Primed by the HTBI set, a first-round RT-PCR was run on the TCR CDR3. Each CDR3 protein gets one entry after TCRdb re-called the multiplex PCR reads with MiXCR. The sample yields 300,000 to 450,000 distinct CDR3 sequences, about 18% seen once. The source material was blood. The chain recombines TRBV4-1 with TRBJ2-1; the D is unclear. The sequence came from a woman aged 30 to 39 with Graves' hyperthyroidism that later progressed to Graves' ophthalmopathy. The CDR3 bases are TGCGCCAGCAGCCATTTACCGGGTCTTAACAATGAGCAGTTCTTC. Its protein is CASSHLPGLNNEQFF.